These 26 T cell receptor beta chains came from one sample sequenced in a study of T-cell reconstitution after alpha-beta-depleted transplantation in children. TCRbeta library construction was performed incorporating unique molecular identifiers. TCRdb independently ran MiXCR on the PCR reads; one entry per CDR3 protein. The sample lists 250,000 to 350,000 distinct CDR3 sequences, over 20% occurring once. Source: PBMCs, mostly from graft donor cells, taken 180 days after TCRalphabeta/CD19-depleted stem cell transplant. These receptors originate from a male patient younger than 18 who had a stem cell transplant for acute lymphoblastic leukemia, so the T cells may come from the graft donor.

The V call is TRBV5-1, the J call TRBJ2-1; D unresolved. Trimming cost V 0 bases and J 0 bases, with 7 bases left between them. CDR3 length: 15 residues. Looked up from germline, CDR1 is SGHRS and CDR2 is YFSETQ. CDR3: CASSLGSYSYNEQFF. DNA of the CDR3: TGCGCCAGCAGCTTGGGGTCGTACTCCTACAATGAGCAGTTCTTC.

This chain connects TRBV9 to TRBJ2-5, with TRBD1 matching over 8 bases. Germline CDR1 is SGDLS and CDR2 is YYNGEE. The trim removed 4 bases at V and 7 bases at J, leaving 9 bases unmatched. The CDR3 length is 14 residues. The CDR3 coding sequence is TGTGCCAGCAGCACCCGGACAGGGACAGGGACCCAGTACTTC. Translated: CASSTRTGTGTQYF.

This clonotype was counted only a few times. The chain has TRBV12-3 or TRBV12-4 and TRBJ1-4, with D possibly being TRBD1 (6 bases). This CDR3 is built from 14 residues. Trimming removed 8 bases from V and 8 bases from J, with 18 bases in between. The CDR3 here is CASVLGQTREKLFF. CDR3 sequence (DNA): TGTGCCAGCGTCTTGGGACAAACCAGAGAAAAACTGTTTTTT.

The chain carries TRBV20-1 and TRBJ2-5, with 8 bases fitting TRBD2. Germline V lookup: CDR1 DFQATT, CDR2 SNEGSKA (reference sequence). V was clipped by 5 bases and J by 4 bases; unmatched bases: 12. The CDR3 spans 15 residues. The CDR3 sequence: CSAEGTRRGPETQYF. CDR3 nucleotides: TGCAGTGCTGAGGGGACTAGACGGGGACCAGAGACCCAGTACTTC.

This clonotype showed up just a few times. The CDR3 DNA is TGTGCCACCAGCAGACCTGGACAGGGACCTACCCAGCCCCAGCATTTT. Translating gives CATSRPGQGPTQPQHF. V usage is TRBV15 and J usage is TRBJ1-5; 8 nucleotides agree with TRBD1. The germline V gene has CDR1 LNHNV and CDR2 YYDKDF (reference sequence). The CDR3 contains 16 residues. Losses at the gene ends were 2 bases for V and 7 bases for J; bases not matched to a gene: 10.

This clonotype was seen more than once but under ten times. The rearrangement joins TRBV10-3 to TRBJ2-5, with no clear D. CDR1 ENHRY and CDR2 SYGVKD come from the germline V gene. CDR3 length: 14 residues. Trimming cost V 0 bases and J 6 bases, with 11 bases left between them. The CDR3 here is CAISESRIKQTQYF. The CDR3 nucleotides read TGTGCCATCAGTGAGTCTAGGATTAAGCAGACCCAGTACTTC.

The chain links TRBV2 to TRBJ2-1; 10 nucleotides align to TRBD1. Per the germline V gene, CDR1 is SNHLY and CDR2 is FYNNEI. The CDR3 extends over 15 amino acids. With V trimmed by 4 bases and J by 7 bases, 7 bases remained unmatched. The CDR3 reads CASSGAGTGENEQFF. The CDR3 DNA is TGTGCCAGCAGTGGAGCCGGGACAGGGGAAAATGAGCAGTTCTTC. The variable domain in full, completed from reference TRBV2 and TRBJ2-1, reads EPEVTQTPSHQVTQMGQEVILRCVPISNHLYFYWYRQILGQKVEFLVSFYNNEISEKSEIFDDQFSVERPDGSNFTLKIRSTKLEDSAMYFCASSGAGTGENEQFFGPGTRLTVL.

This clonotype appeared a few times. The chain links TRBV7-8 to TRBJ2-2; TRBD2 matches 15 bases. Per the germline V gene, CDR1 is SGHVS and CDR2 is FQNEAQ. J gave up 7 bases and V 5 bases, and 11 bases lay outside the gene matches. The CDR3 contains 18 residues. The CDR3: CASSTPGLAGGPHGELFF. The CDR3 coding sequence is TGTGCCAGCAGCACACCCGGACTAGCGGGAGGGCCACACGGGGAGCTGTTTTTT. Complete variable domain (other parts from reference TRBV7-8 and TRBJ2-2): GAGVSQSPRYKVAKRGQDVALRCDPISGHVSLFWYQQALGQGPEFLTYFQNEAQLDKSGLPSDRFFAERPEGSVSTLKIQRTQQEDSAVYLCASSTPGLAGGPHGELFFGEGSRLTVL.

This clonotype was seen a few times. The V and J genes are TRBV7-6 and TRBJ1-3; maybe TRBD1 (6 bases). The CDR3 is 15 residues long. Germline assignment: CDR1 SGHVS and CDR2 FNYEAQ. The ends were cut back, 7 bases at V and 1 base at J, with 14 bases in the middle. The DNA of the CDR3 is TGTGCCAGCACCGAAGGGGGGCTGTCTGGAAACACCATATATTTT. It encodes CASTEGGLSGNTIYF.

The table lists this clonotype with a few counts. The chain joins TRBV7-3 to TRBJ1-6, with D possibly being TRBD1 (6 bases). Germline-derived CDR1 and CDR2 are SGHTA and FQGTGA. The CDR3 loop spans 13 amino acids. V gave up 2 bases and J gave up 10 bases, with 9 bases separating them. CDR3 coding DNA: TGTGCCAGCAGCTTACACAGGGACTCACCCCTCCACTTT. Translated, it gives CASSLHRDSPLHF. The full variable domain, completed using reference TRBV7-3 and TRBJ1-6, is GAGVSQTPSNKVTEKGKYVELRCDPISGHTALYWYRQSLGQGPEFLIYFQGTGAADDSGLPNDRFFAVRPEGSVSTLKIQRTERGDSAVYLCASSLHRDSPLHFGNGTRLTVT.

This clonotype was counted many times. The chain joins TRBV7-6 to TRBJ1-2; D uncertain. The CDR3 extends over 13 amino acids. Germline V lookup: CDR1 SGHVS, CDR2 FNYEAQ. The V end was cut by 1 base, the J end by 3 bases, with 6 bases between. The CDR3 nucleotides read TGTGCCAGCAGCTTAGGAGATTACTATGGCTACACCTTC. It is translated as CASSLGDYYGYTF.

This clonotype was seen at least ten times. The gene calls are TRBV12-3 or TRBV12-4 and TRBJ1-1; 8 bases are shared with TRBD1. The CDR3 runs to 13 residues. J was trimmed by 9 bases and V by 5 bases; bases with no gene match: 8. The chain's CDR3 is CASSPGGQGQAFF. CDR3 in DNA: TGTGCCAGCAGTCCCGGAGGACAGGGCCAAGCTTTCTTT.

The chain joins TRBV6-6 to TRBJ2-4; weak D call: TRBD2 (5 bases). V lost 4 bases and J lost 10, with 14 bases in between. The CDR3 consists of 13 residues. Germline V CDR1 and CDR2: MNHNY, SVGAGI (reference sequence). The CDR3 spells CASSSHGGSIQYF. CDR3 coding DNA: TGTGCCAGCAGTTCCCACGGCGGGTCGATTCAGTACTTC.

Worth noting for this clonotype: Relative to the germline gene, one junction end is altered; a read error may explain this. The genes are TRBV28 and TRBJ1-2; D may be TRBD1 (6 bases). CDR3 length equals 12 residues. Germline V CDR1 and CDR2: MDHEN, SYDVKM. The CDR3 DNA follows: TGTGCCAGCAGACCATCGACAGGCCCCTATGCCTTC. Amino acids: CASRPSTGPYAF.

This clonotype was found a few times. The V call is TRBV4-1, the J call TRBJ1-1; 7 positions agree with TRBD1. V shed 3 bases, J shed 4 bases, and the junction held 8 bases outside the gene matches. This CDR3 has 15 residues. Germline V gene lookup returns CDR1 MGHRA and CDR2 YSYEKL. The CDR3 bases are TGCGCCAGCAGCCAGGGAGGGGGCTCGGGCACTGAAGCTTTCTTT. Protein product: CASSQGGGSGTEAFF.

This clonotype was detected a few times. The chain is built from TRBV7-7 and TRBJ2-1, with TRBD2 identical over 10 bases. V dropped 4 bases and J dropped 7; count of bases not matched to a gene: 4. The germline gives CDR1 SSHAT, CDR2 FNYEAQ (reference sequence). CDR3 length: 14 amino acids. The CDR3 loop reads CASSSLAGMNEQFF. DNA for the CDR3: TGTGCCAGCAGCTCACTAGCGGGAATGAATGAGCAGTTCTTC.

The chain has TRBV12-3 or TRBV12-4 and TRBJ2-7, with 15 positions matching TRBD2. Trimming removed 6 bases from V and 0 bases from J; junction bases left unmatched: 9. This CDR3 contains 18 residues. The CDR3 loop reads CASRPTGTSGGSSYEQYF. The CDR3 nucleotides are TGTGCCAGCAGACCAACCGGGACTAGCGGGGGGAGCTCCTACGAGCAGTACTTC.

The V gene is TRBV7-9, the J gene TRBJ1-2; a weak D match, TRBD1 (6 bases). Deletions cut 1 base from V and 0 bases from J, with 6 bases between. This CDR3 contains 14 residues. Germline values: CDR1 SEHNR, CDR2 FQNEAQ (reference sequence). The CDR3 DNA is TGTGCCAGCAGCTTAGGGACAGCTAACTATGGCTACACCTTC. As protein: CASSLGTANYGYTF. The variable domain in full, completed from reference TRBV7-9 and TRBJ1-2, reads DTGVSQNPRHKITKRGQNVTFRCDPISEHNRLYWYRQTLGQGPEFLTYFQNEAQLEKSRLLSDRFSAERPKGSFSTLEIQRTEQGDSAMYLCASSLGTANYGYTFGSGTRLTVV.

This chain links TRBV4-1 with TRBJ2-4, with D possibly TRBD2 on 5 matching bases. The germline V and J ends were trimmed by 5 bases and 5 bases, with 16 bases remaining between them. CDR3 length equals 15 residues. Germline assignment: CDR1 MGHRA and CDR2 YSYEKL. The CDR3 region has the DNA TGCGCCAGCAGCTACCCGGGAAGAACTCAAAACATTCAGTACTTC. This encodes CASSYPGRTQNIQYF.

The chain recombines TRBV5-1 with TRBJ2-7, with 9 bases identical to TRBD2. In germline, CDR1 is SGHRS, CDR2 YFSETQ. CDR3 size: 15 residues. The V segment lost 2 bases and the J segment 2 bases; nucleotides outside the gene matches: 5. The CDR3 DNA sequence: TGCGCCAGCAGCTTAAATAGCGGGGGCACCTACGAGCAGTACTTC. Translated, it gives CASSLNSGGTYEQYF.

The chain's CDR3 is CASTPHGVEQFF. The DNA of the CDR3 is TGTGCCAGCACCCCTCACGGAGTTGAGCAGTTCTTC. The chain recombines TRBV11-1 with TRBJ2-1; D gene ambiguous. This CDR3 has 12 amino acids. Trimming took 7 bases from V and 9 from J, leaving 13 bases between them. The germline V gene has CDR1 SGHAT and CDR2 FQDESV (reference sequence).

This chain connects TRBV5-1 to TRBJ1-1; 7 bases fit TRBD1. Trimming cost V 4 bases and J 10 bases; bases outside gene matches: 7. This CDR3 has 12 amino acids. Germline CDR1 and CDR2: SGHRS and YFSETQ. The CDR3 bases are TGCGCCAGCAGCGGCGGACAGGAGTCAGCTTTCTTT. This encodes CASSGGQESAFF.

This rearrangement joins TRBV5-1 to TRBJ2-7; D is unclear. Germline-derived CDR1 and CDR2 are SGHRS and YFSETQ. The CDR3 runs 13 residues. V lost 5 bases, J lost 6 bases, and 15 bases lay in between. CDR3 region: CASRFVTGREQYF. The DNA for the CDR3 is TGCGCCAGCAGGTTCGTAACCGGGCGCGAGCAGTACTTC.

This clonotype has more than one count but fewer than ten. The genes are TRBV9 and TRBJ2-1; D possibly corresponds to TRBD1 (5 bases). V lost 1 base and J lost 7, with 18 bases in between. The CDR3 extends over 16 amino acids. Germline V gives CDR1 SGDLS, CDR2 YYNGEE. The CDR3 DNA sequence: TGTGCCAGCAGCGTATCCAAGGAAAGGGGAAGGAATGAGCAGTTCTTC. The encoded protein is CASSVSKERGRNEQFF.

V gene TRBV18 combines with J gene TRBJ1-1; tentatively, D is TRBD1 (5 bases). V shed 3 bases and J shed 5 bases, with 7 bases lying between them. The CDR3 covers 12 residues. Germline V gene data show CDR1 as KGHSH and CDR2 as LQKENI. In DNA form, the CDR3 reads TGTGCCAGCTCACCGGCAGGGACTGAAGCTTTCTTT. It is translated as CASSPAGTEAFF. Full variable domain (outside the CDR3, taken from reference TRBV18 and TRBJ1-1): NAGVMQNPRHLVRRRGQEARLRCSPMKGHSHVYWYRQLPEEGLKFMVYLQKENIIDESGMPKERFSAEFPKEGPSILRIQQVVRGDSAAYFCASSPAGTEAFFGQGTRLTVV.

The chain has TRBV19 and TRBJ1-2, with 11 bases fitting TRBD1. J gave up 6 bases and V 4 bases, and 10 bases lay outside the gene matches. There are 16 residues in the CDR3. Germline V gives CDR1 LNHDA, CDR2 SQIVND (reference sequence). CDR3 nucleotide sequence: TGTGCCAGTAGTAAGCCCCCGGACAGGGGGCGGAATGGCTACACCTTC. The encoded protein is CASSKPPDRGRNGYTF. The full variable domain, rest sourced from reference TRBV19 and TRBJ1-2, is DGGITQSPKYLFRKEGQNVTLSCEQNLNHDAMYWYRQDPGQGLRLIYYSQIVNDFQKGDIAEGYSVSREKKESFPLTVTSAQKNPTAFYLCASSKPPDRGRNGYTFGSGTRLTVV.